This is a list of T cell receptor beta chains from one sample in a study of blood T cell repertoires in COVID-19. Libraries were prepared by immunoSEQ multiplex PCR; TCRdb keeps only in-frame clonotypes and omits some of them. Of about 81,000 clones listed, about nine tenths are singletons. Sequenced sample: peripheral blood. Receptors originate from a woman in her forties or fifties in a cohort sampled during active COVID-19. Both conserved end residues are part of each CDR3. D genes are given only for firm matches. Clone size is not always given. Where it is, it says once, few, many or a class for expanded clones.

V,D,J,size,length,CDR3,DNA
TRBV10-3,TRBD1,TRBJ2-7,-,14,CAISLGQGEGEQYF,TGTGCCATCAGCCTGGGACAGGGGGAAGGCGAGCAGTACTTC
TRBV6-6,TRBD1,TRBJ2-7,-,13,CASSYQGAYEQYF,TGTGCCAGCAGTTACCAGGGGGCCTACGAGCAGTACTTC
TRBV18,TRBD1,TRBJ2-2,-,17,CASSPRDRVTNTGELFF,TGTGCCAGCTCACCGAGGGACAGGGTAACGAACACCGGGGAGCTGTTTTTT
TRBV5-5,TRBD1,TRBJ1-2,-,13,CASSSGQGGGYTF,TGTGCCAGCAGCTCGGGACAGGGAGGGGGCTACACCTTC
TRBV9,TRBD1,TRBJ2-5,-,16,CASSVAGQGGVETQYF,TGTGCCAGCAGCGTAGCTGGACAGGGGGGGGTAGAGACCCAGTACTTC
TRBV11-1,-,TRBJ2-7,-,15,CASRAGLGASYEQYF,TGTGCCAGCAGAGCAGGGTTGGGGGCCTCCTACGAGCAGTACTTC
TRBV11-2,-,TRBJ2-7,-,13,CASSNGGIYEQYF,TGTGCCAGCAGTAACGGGGGTATCTACGAGCAGTACTTC
TRBV19,TRBD2,TRBJ2-1,-,17,CASSIEGTSGRFGEQFF,TGTGCCAGTAGTATAGAGGGGACTAGCGGGAGGTTTGGTGAGCAGTTCTTC
TRBV6-5,-,TRBJ1-1,-,15,CASSGGTYLNTEAFF,TGTGCCAGCAGCGGGGGGACTTACCTTAACACTGAAGCTTTCTTT
TRBV7-6,-,TRBJ2-7,once,16,CASSPTTVAAAYEQYF,TGTGCCAGCAGCCCTACGACCGTAGCGGCGGCTTACGAGCAGTACTTC
TRBV6-1,-,TRBJ1-4,-,15,CASSEIRAVNEKLFF,TGTGCCAGCAGTGAAATCAGGGCGGTTAATGAAAAACTGTTTTTT
TRBV19,-,TRBJ2-1,-,15,CASREQGVRGSEQFF,TGTGCCAGTAGGGAACAGGGAGTGCGGGGGTCTGAGCAGTTCTTC
TRBV27,-,TRBJ2-3,-,20,CASSSLFSTGPYPSTDTQYF,TGTGCCAGCAGTTCCCTTTTTTCGACAGGACCGTACCCTAGCACAGATACGCAGTATTTT
TRBV28,TRBD1,TRBJ1-2,-,14,CASSSGQGTNGYTF,TGTGCCAGCAGTTCCGGACAGGGGACTAATGGCTACACCTTC
TRBV11-2,-,TRBJ2-5,-,12,CASSSGFETQYF,TGTGCCAGCAGCTCAGGTTTCGAGACCCAGTACTTC
TRBV7-8,TRBD1,TRBJ1-4,-,18,CASSLAPGQGATNEKLFF,TGTGCCAGCAGCTTAGCTCCGGGACAGGGCGCAACTAATGAAAAACTGTTTTTT
TRBV29-1,TRBD1,TRBJ2-5,-,13,CSVVGQGSGAQYF,TGCAGCGTTGTGGGACAGGGGTCGGGGGCCCAGTACTTC
TRBV5-6,TRBD1,TRBJ1-5,few,14,CASSLGQGPQPQHF,TGTGCCAGCAGCTTGGGACAGGGTCCTCAGCCCCAGCATTTT
TRBV9,TRBD1,TRBJ1-1,-,13,CASSSQGATEAFF,TGTGCCAGCAGCAGCCAGGGGGCCACTGAAGCTTTCTTT
TRBV27,-,TRBJ1-1,-,13,CASSSSGWTEAFF,TGTGCCAGCAGTTCCTCCGGGTGGACTGAAGCTTTCTTT
TRBV10-3,-,TRBJ2-7,-,12,CATSGTTYEQYF,TGTGCCACAAGCGGGACAACCTACGAGCAGTACTTC
TRBV2,-,TRBJ2-7,-,15,CASSEEPTGTYEQYF,TGTGCCAGCAGTGAAGAGCCAACGGGAACTTACGAGCAGTACTTC
TRBV7-9,-,TRBJ1-5,few,15,CASSGGEQFNQPQHF,TGTGCCAGCAGCGGGGGCGAACAATTCAATCAGCCCCAGCATTTT
TRBV12-3/TRBV12-4,-,TRBJ2-7,once,13,CASRLSDYYEQYF,TGTGCCAGCAGGCTGTCGGACTACTACGAGCAGTACTTC
TRBV5-6,-,TRBJ1-2,-,14,CASSFGRPRRGYTF,TGTGCCAGCAGCTTTGGGAGGCCCAGGCGTGGCTACACCTTC
TRBV9,TRBD1,TRBJ2-5,-,15,CASSVHGTGAETQYF,TGTGCCAGCAGCGTACACGGGACAGGGGCGGAGACCCAGTACTTC
TRBV19,TRBD1,TRBJ2-7,-,16,CASTRRGTGDGYEQYF,TGTGCCAGTACCCGTAGAGGGACAGGGGATGGTTACGAGCAGTACTTC
TRBV9,TRBD2,TRBJ2-1,-,15,CASSASGNSYNEQFF,TGTGCCAGCAGCGCTAGCGGAAACTCCTACAATGAGCAGTTCTTC
TRBV19,TRBD2,TRBJ2-2,-,16,CASSPWGRGRAGELFF,TGTGCCAGTAGTCCCTGGGGGAGGGGACGGGCCGGGGAGCTGTTTTTT
TRBV5-1,TRBD1,TRBJ2-5,-,15,CASSWRGQGRETQYF,TGCGCCAGCAGCTGGAGGGGACAGGGAAGGGAGACCCAGTACTTC
TRBV19,TRBD1,TRBJ1-1,-,15,CASSFGTGYVTEAFF,TGTGCCAGTAGTTTTGGGACAGGGTATGTCACTGAAGCTTTCTTT
TRBV6-5,-,TRBJ2-1,few,13,CASTGTLGDEQFF,TGTGCCAGCACCGGGACACTGGGGGATGAGCAGTTCTTC
TRBV3-1/TRBV3-2,-,TRBJ1-2,-,15,CASSPSWREGNGYTF,TGTGCCAGCAGCCCCAGTTGGAGGGAGGGAAATGGCTACACCTTC
TRBV2,TRBD2,TRBJ2-1,-,13,CASSPARLAGQFF,TGTGCCAGCAGCCCTGCACGCTTAGCGGGGCAGTTCTTC
TRBV28,TRBD1,TRBJ1-4,-,14,CASSTGGGNEKLFF,TGTGCCAGCAGTACAGGGGGAGGGAATGAAAAACTGTTTTTT
TRBV28,-,TRBJ1-2,-,13,CASSSLDSLGSAF,TGTGCCAGCAGTTCACTAGACTCCTTGGGTTCGGCCTTC
TRBV5-6,TRBD1,TRBJ1-4,once,15,CASSNAGTAREKLFF,TGTGCCAGCAGCAATGCCGGGACAGCGAGGGAAAAACTGTTTTTT
TRBV27,TRBD1,TRBJ1-4,once,17,CASSAGTGRTNNEKLFF,TGTGCCAGCAGTGCCGGGACAGGACGGACCAATAATGAAAAACTGTTTTTT
TRBV5-6,-,TRBJ2-1,once,14,CASSLGLASSEQFF,TGTGCCAGCAGCTTGGGGCTAGCAAGTTCTGAGCAGTTCTTC
TRBV5-1,TRBD2,TRBJ2-5,-,17,CASSLGLAGETVETQYF,TGCGCCAGCAGCTTGGGACTAGCGGGAGAAACGGTTGAGACCCAGTACTTC
TRBV3-1/TRBV3-2,TRBD1,TRBJ1-6,-,15,CASSSRTGRNSPLHF,TGTGCCAGCAGCTCGCGGACAGGCCGGAATTCACCCCTCCACTTT
TRBV6-5,-,TRBJ2-2,-,15,CASLRGPLNTGELFF,TGTGCCAGCCTGCGGGGTCCACTTAACACCGGGGAGCTGTTTTTT
TRBV28,-,TRBJ1-5,-,13,CASKRGGAQPQHF,TGTGCCAGCAAGAGGGGAGGGGCACAGCCCCAGCATTTT
TRBV27,TRBD1,TRBJ2-2,-,14,CASSTTGIGGELFF,TGTGCCAGCAGTACGACAGGGATAGGCGGGGAGCTGTTTTTT
TRBV11-2,TRBD2,TRBJ2-3,-,16,CASSLVAGGRTDTQYF,TGTGCCAGCAGCTTAGTGGCGGGGGGCCGCACAGATACGCAGTATTTT
TRBV3-1/TRBV3-2,TRBD2,TRBJ2-1,-,16,CASSQGAGGLRNEQFF,TGTGCCAGCAGCCAAGGCGCGGGGGGGCTTAGAAATGAGCAGTTCTTC
TRBV12-3/TRBV12-4,-,TRBJ1-3,once,11,CASSLSNTIYF,TGTGCCAGCAGTTTGAGTAACACCATATATTTT
TRBV5-4,-,TRBJ1-2,-,16,CASKAPASTANYGYTF,TGTGCCAGCAAGGCCCCCGCATCCACAGCTAACTATGGCTACACCTTC
TRBV2,-,TRBJ1-5,-,13,CASSVQQYQPQHF,TGTGCCAGCAGTGTACAGCAATATCAGCCCCAGCATTTT
TRBV5-1,-,TRBJ1-1,-,13,CASSAQGAGEAFF,TGCGCCAGCAGCGCACAGGGAGCCGGTGAAGCTTTCTTT
TRBV3-1/TRBV3-2,-,TRBJ2-7,-,14,CASSQSRVSYEQYF,TGTGCCAGCAGCCAAAGTCGGGTGTCCTACGAGCAGTACTTC
TRBV6-6,-,TRBJ1-2,-,13,CASTIGTPDGYTF,TGTGCCAGCACCATTGGGACACCCGATGGCTACACCTTC
TRBV6-5,-,TRBJ2-5,-,15,CASSYSGWAQETQYF,TGTGCCAGCAGTTACTCGGGCTGGGCCCAAGAGACCCAGTACTTC
TRBV30,TRBD1,TRBJ1-5,-,14,CAWSASDRGQPQHF,TGTGCCTGGAGTGCTTCGGACAGGGGTCAGCCCCAGCATTTT
TRBV19,-,TRBJ2-7,-,14,CASSLTGRSYEQYF,TGTGCCAGTAGTTTAACAGGAAGGTCCTACGAGCAGTACTTC
TRBV14,-,TRBJ2-5,-,14,CASSQVRDRETQYF,TGTGCCAGCAGCCAAGTTCGGGATCGAGAGACCCAGTACTTC
TRBV7-9,-,TRBJ2-7,-,14,CASSPGGVTYEQYF,TGTGCCAGCAGCCCCGGCGGAGTGACCTACGAGCAGTACTTC